This T cell receptor beta chain was obtained from a study of blood T cells in healthy people across ages. A second PCR, run for about 7 to 11 cycles, used a sample-barcoded 5' primer plus a J-beta primer mix. From the 5' RACE reads, TCRdb called clonotypes with MiXCR, one entry per CDR3 protein. The sample lists 750,000 or so distinct CDR3 sequences; approximately 25% were seen once. This CDR3 spans 16 amino acids. Germline V gene sequence: CDR1 SGHRS, CDR2 YFSETQ. V dropped 3 bases and J dropped 5; count of bases not matched to a gene: 6. Separately, the same data were catalogued under a study of T cells of mothers and their children. That paper states: Researchers put all of the extracted RNA into cDNA synthesis, using roughly 1.4 ug per 15 ul. Overlap in related mother-child pairs always slightly exceeded unrelated pairs, never significantly.

The sample taken for sequencing was blood. This chain joins TRBV5-1 and TRBJ2-5; 14 bases match TRBD2. The TCR was taken from a boy aged 5-17 years in good health. Here the CDR3 reads CASSSGTSGSGETQYF. Here the CDR3 DNA reads TGCGCCAGCAGCTCAGGGACTAGCGGGAGCGGGGAGACCCAGTACTTC.